Given below is one T cell receptor beta chain in context. Its antigen is still unknown. This entry belongs to a study of T cell responses to AZD1222 COVID-19 vaccine. Notes on the study in general: Most donors were white British, females outnumbered males, and clonal diversity was possibly underestimated. Researchers report vaccine-associated CD4 TCRs spanning spike, with dominance at 160-218 and 743-854. Repertoires were obtained only post-peak T cell response.

Second-dose recipients at about 4 or about 12 weeks were treated as one pooled group. Trimming removed 3 bases from V and 4 bases from J; junction bases left unmatched: 7. CDR1 is SGHRS, CDR2 YFSETQ, per germline. The length of the CDR3 is 17 residues. TCRdb's table, derived via immunoSEQ multiplex PCR, lists solely in-frame clones and lacks some. The sample lists about 140,000 clones, more than 70% seen once, with 2.5% to 3.5% in the top ten. The sequencing used peripheral blood, collected 28 days after the second AZD1222 dose. The sequence was collected from an adult who received the AZD1222 COVID-19 vaccine. The V and J genes are TRBV5-1 and TRBJ2-1; 13 bases match TRBD2. The CDR3 nucleotides read TGCGCCAGCAGCTCAGGACTAGCGGGAGTGGGGTACAATGAGCAGTTCTTC. Protein: CASSSGLAGVGYNEQFF.